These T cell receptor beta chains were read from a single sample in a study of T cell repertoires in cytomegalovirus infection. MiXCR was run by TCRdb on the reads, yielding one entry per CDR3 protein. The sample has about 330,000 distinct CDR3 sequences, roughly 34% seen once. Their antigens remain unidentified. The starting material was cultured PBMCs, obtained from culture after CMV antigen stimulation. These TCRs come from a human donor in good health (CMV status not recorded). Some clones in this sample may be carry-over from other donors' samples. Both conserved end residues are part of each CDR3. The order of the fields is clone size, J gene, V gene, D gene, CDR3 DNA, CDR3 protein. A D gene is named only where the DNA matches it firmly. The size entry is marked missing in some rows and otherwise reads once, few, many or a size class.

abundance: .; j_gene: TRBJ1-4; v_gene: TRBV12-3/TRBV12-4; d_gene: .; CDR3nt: TGTGCCAGCAGTTTTGGAGGGGGTGATGAAAAACTGTTTTTT; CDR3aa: CASSFGGGDEKLFF
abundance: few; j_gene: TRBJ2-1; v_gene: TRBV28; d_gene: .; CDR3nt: TGTGCCAGCAGTCCCCCGGGACTTTCAGACTACAATGAGCAGTTCTTC; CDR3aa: CASSPPGLSDYNEQFF
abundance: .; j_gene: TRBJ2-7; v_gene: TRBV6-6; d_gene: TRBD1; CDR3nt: TGTGCCAGCAGGGCTGGACAGGGGTTGTACGAGCAGTACTTC; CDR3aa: CASRAGQGLYEQYF
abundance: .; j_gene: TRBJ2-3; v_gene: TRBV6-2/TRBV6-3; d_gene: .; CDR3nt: TGTGCCAGCAGTTACTCGGAACGGAGCACAGATACGCAGTATTTT; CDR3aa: CASSYSERSTDTQYF
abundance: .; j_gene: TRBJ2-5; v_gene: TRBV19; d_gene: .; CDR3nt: TGTGCCAGTAGTATAGATGGGGGCGGCGAGACCCAGTACTTC; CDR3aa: CASSIDGGGETQYF
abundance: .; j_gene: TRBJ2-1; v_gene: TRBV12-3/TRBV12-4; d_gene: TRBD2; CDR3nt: TGTGCCAGCAGTCGACTAGCGGGAGACAGGAATGAGCAGTTCTTC; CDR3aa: CASSRLAGDRNEQFF
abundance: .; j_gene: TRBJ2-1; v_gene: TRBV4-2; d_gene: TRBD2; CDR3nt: TGTGCCAGCAGCCAAGGGACTAGCGCCAACAATGAGCAGTTCTTC; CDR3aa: CASSQGTSANNEQFF
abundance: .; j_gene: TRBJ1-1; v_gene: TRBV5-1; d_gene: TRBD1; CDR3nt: TGCGCCAGCAGTTACAGGGGACCCTACACTGAAGCTTTCTTT; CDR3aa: CASSYRGPYTEAFF
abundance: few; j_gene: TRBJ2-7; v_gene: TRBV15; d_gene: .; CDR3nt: TGTGCCACCAGCAGAGATGGGAGATACGAGCAGTACTTC; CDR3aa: CATSRDGRYEQYF
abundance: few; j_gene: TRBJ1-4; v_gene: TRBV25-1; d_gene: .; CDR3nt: TGTGCCAGCAGGGGGGGCAGCGAAAATGAAAAACTGTTTTTT; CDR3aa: CASRGGSENEKLFF